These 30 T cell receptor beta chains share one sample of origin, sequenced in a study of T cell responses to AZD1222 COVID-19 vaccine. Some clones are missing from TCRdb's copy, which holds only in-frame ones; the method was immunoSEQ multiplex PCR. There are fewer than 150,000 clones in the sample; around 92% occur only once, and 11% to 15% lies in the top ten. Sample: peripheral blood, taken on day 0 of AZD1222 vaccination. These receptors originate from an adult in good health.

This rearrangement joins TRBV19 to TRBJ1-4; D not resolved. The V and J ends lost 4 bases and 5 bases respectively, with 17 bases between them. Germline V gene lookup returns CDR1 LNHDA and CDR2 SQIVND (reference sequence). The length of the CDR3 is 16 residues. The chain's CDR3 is CASSTGAKPSNEKLFF. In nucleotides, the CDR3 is TGTGCCAGTAGTACGGGTGCGAAACCCTCAAATGAAAAACTGTTTTTT.

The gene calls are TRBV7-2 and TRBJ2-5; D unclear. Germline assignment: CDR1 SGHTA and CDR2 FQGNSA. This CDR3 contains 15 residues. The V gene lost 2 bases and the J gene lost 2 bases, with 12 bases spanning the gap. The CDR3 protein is CASSLLGGPQETQYF. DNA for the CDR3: TGTGCCAGCAGCTTATTAGGCGGTCCTCAAGAGACCCAGTACTTC.

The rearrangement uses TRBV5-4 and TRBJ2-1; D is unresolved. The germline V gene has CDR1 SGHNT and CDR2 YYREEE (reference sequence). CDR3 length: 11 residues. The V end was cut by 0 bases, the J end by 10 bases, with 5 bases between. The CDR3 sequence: CASSLGAEQFF. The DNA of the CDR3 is TGTGCCAGCAGCTTGGGGGCAGAGCAGTTCTTC.

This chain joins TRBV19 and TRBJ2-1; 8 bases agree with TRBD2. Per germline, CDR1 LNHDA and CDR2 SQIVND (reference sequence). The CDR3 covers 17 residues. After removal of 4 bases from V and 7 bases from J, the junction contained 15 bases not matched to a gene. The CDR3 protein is CASSKEGGSGSRNEQFF. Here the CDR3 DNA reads TGTGCCAGTAGTAAGGAGGGAGGGAGCGGGAGTAGGAATGAGCAGTTCTTC.

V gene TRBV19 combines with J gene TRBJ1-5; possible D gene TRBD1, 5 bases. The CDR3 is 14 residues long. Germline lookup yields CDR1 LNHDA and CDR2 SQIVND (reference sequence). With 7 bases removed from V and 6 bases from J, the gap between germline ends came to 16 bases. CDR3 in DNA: TGTGCCAGTACAGGGAACGCTTTGGCTCAGCCCCAGCATTTT. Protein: CASTGNALAQPQHF.

The CDR3 nucleotides read TGTGCCAGCAGTGAAAGGGCAGGGGGCGCTGATCGGTATGGCTACACCTTC. Amino acids: CASSERAGGADRYGYTF. This chain connects TRBV6-1 to TRBJ1-2, with TRBD1 identical over 8 bases. After removal of 2 bases from V and 5 bases from J, the junction contained 13 bases not matched to a gene. The CDR3 totals 17 residues. CDR1 MNHNS and CDR2 SASEGT come from the germline V gene.

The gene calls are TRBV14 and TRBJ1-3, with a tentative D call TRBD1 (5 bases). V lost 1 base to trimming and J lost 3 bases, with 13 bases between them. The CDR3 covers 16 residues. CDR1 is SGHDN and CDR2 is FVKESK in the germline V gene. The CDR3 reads CASSQGRTGIGNTIYF. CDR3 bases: TGTGCCAGCAGCCAAGGACGAACAGGAATTGGAAACACCATATATTTT. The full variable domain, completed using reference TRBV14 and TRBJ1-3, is EAGVTQFPSHSVIEKGQTVTLRCDPISGHDNLYWYRRVMGKEIKFLLHFVKESKQDESGMPNNRFLAERTGGTYSTLKVQPAELEDSGVYFCASSQGRTGIGNTIYFGEGSWLTVV.

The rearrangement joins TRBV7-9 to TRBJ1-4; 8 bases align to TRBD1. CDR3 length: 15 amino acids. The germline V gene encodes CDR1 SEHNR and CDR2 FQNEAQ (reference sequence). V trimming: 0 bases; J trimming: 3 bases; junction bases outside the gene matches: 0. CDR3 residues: CASSLAQGANEKLFF. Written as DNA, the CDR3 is TGTGCCAGCAGCTTAGCACAGGGGGCTAATGAAAAACTGTTTTTT.

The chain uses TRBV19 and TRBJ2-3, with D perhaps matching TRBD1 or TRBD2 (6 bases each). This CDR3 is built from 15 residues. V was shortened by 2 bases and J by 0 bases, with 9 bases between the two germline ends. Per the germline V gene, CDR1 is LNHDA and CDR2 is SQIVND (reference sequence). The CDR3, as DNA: TGTGCCAGTAGTATATTGGGGGGCAGCACAGATACGCAGTATTTT. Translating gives CASSILGGSTDTQYF.

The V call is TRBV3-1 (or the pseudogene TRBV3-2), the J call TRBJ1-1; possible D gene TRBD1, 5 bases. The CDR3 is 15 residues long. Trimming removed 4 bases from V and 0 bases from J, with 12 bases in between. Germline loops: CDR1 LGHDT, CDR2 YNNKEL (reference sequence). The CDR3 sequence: CASSLTGSMNTEAFF. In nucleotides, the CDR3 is TGTGCCAGCAGCCTTACAGGTAGTATGAACACTGAAGCTTTCTTT.

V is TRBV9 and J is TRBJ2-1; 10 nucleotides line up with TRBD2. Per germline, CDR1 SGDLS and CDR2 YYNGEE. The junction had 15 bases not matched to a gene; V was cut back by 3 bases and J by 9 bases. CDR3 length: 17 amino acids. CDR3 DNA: TGTGCCAGCAGCGAAGCTGCTCTAGCGGGAGTTGGGAGTGAGCAGTTCTTC. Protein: CASSEAALAGVGSEQFF.

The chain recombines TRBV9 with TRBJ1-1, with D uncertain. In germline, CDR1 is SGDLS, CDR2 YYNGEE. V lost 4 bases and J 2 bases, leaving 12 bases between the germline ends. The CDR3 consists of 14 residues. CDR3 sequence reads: CASSLSGLNTEAFF. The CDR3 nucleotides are TGTGCCAGCAGCCTAAGCGGTCTAAACACTGAAGCTTTCTTT.

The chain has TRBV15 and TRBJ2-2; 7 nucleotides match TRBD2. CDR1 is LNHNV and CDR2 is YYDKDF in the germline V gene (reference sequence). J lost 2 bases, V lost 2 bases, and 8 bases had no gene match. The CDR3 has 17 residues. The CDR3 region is CATSRPRGGGNTGELFF. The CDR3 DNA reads TGTGCCACCAGCAGACCCCGGGGCGGGGGAAACACCGGGGAGCTGTTTTTT.

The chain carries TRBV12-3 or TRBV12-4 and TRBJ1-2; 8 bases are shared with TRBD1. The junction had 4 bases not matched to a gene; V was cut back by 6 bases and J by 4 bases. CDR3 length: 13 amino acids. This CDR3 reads CASSNDRGYGYTF. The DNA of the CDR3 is TGTGCCAGCAGCAATGACAGGGGCTATGGCTACACCTTC.

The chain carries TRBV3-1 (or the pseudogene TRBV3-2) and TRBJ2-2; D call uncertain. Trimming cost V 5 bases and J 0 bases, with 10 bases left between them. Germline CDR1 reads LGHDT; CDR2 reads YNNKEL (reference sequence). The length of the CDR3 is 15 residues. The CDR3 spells CASSYSFPNTGELFF. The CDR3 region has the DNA TGTGCCAGCAGCTACAGTTTCCCGAACACCGGGGAGCTGTTTTTT.

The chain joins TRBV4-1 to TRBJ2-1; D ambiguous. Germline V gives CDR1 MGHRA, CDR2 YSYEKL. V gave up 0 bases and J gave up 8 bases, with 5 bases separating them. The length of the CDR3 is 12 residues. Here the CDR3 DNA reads TGCGCCAGCAGCCAAGACCTCGATGAGCAGTTCTTC. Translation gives CASSQDLDEQFF.

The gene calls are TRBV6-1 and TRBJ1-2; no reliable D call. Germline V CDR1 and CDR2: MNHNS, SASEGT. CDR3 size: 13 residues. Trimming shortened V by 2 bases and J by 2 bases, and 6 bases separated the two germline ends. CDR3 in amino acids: CASSESRNYGYTF. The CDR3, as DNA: TGTGCCAGCAGTGAAAGCAGAAACTATGGCTACACCTTC.

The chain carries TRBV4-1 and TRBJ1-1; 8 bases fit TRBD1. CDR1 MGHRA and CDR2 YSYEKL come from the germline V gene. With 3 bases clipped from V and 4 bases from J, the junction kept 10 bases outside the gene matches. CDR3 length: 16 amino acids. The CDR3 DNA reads TGCGCCAGCAGCCACCCCCAGGGGGCGCGAGGCACTGAAGCTTTCTTT. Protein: CASSHPQGARGTEAFF.

The CDR3 loop reads CAWSALESQGGDTF. The CDR3 coding sequence is TGTGCCTGGAGTGCGCTGGAATCCCAGGGGGGGGACACCTTC. The genes are TRBV30 and TRBJ1-2, with 7 bases identical to TRBD1. Per the germline V gene, CDR1 is GTSNPN and CDR2 is SVGIG (reference sequence). This CDR3 spans 14 amino acids. The V and J ends lost 1 base and 12 bases, in that order; junction bases with no gene match: 14.

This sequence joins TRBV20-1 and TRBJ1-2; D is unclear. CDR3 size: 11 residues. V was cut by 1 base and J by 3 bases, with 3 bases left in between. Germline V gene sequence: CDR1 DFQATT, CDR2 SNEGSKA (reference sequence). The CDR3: CSARADYGYTF. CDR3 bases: TGCAGTGCTAGAGCAGACTATGGCTACACCTTC.

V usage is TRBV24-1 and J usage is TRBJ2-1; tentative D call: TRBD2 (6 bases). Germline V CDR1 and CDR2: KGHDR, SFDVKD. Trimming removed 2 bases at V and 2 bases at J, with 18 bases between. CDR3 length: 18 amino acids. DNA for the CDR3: TGTGCCACCAGTGATTCAGTTGCGGGGACTCGAACCTACAATGAGCAGTTCTTC. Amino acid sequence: CATSDSVAGTRTYNEQFF.

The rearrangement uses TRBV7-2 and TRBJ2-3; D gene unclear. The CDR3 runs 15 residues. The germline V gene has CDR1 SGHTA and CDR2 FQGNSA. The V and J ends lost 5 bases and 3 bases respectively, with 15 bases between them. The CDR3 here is CASSLTVGATDTQYF. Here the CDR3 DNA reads TGTGCCAGCAGCCTCACTGTTGGCGCTACAGATACGCAGTATTTT.

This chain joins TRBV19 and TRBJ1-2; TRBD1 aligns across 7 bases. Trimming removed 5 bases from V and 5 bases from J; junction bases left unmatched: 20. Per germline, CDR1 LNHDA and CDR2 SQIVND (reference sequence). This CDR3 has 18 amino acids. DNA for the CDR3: TGTGCCAGTAGTCGAGGTACAGGGACAGCCTTAGGAACGTATGGCTACACCTTC. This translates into CASSRGTGTALGTYGYTF.

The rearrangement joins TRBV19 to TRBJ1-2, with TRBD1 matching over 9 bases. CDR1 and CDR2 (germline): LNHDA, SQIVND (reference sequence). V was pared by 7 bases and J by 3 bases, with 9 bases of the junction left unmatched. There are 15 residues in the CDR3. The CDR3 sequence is CASTGTGKGHYGYTF. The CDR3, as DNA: TGTGCCAGTACCGGGACAGGGAAGGGCCACTATGGCTACACCTTC.

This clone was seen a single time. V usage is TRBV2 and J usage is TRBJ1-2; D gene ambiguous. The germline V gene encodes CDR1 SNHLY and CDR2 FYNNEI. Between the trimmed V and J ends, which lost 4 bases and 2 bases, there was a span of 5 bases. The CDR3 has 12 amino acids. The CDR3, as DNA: TGTGCCAGCAGTGGGCAGAACTATGGCTACACCTTC. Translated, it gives CASSGQNYGYTF.

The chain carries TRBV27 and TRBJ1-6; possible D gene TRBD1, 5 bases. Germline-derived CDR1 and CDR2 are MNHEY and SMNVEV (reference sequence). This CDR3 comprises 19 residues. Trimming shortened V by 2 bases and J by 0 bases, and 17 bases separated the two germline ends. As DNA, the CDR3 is TGTGCCAGCAGTTTAGGAGGGGACTTCTGGAGCTCCTATAATTCACCCCTCCACTTT. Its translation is CASSLGGDFWSSYNSPLHF.

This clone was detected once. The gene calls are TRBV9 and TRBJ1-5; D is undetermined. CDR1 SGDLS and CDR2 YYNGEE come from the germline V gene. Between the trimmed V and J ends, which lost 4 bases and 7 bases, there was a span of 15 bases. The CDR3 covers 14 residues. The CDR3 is CASSPDAFWQPQHF. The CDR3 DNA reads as TGTGCCAGCAGCCCGGACGCCTTTTGGCAGCCCCAGCATTTT. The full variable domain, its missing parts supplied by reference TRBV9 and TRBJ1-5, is DSGVTQTPKHLITATGQRVTLRCSPRSGDLSVYWYQQSLDQGLQFLIQYYNGEERAKGNILERFSAQQFPDLHSELNLSSLELGDSALYFCASSPDAFWQPQHFGDGTRLSIL.

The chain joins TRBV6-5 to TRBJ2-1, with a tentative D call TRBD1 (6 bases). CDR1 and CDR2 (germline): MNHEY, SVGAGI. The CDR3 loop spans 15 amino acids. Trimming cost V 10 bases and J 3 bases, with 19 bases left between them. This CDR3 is CATCGGGDNYNEQFF. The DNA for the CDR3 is TGTGCCACATGTGGGGGTGGGGACAACTACAATGAGCAGTTCTTC.

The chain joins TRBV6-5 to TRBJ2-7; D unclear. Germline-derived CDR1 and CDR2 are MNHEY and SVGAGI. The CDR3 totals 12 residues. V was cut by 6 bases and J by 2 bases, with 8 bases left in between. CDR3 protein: CASRDLTYEQYF. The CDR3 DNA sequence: TGTGCCAGCAGGGACCTAACCTACGAGCAGTACTTC.

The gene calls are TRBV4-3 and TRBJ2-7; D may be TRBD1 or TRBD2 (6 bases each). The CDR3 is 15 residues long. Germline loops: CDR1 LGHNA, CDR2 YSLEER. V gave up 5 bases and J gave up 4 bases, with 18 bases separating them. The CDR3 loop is CASSETWGAGYEQYF. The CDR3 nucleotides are TGCGCCAGCAGCGAGACTTGGGGGGCAGGTTACGAGCAGTACTTC.